Below are 21 T cell receptor beta chains sequenced from a single sample in a study of cytomegalovirus exposure and HLA in healthy donors (dated by TCRdb to 2015 to 2018). Receptor amplification or capture employed the immunoSEQ multiplex PCR assay. TCRdb took this table from immuneACCESS and kept in-frame rearrangements with V and J called. Such tables lack part of the clones; where checked against another copy, unresolved V genes explain under half of the gap, and the rest is unexplained. The sample table contains about 73,000 clones; only one count was recorded for 90% to 95% of them. 3.2% of the sample is held by the ten biggest clonotypes. Sequenced sample: PBMCs. The receptors originated from a young woman in good health and CMV-seropositive.

This rearrangement joins TRBV5-1 to TRBJ1-2; a weak D match, TRBD1 (6 bases). With 3 bases removed from V and 4 bases from J, the gap between germline ends came to 16 bases. This CDR3 has 15 amino acids. Germline CDR1 reads SGHRS; CDR2 reads YFSETQ. CDR3 in DNA: TGCGCCAGCAGCTGGGGGGGGCCTTCGGGCTATGGCTACACCTTC. It translates to CASSWGGPSGYGYTF. The variable domain in full, with the rest retrieved from reference TRBV5-1 and TRBJ1-2, is KAGVTQTPRYLIKTRGQQVTLSCSPISGHRSVSWYQQTPGQGLQFLFEYFSETQRNKGNFPGRFSGRQFSNSRSEMNVSTLELGDSALYLCASSWGGPSGYGYTFGSGTRLTVV.

The CDR3 spells CASSLVQGSYEQYF. DNA of the CDR3: TGTGCCAGCAGCTTAGTGCAGGGCTCCTACGAGCAGTACTTC. The chain employs TRBV7-8 and TRBJ2-7; a weak D match, TRBD1 (5 bases). The CDR3 spans 14 residues. Per germline, CDR1 SGHVS and CDR2 FQNEAQ. The germline V and J ends were trimmed by 1 base and 0 bases, with 7 bases remaining between them.

The CDR3 DNA is TGTGCCAGCAGCCCAAGACAGGGGGTAGAGGGAAAAGAAAAACTGTTTTTT. Its translation is CASSPRQGVEGKEKLFF. This chain connects TRBV7-9 to TRBJ1-4, with 9 bases lining up with TRBD1. CDR3 size: 17 residues. Germline CDR1 reads SEHNR; CDR2 reads FQNEAQ (reference sequence). The V gene end was trimmed by 5 bases and the J gene end by 8 bases; junction bases not matched to a gene: 15.

The V call is TRBV5-4, the J call TRBJ2-2; possibly TRBD2 for D (6 bases). Trimming pared 0 bases from V and 6 bases from J, leaving 18 bases between. The CDR3 has 17 residues. Per germline, CDR1 SGHNT and CDR2 YYREEE (reference sequence). CDR3: CASSLVAGSRVPGELFF. The CDR3 nucleotides are TGTGCCAGCAGCTTGGTCGCCGGGAGCCGGGTCCCCGGGGAGCTGTTTTTT.

This sequence joins TRBV28 and TRBJ2-7; TRBD2 might be the D (5 bases). Germline V gene sequence: CDR1 MDHEN, CDR2 SYDVKM. The CDR3 totals 15 residues. V lost 4 bases, J lost 0 bases, and 13 bases lay in between. The CDR3 sequence is CASSSAGSSSYEQYF. CDR3 in DNA: TGTGCCAGCAGTTCCGCGGGTTCCAGCTCCTACGAGCAGTACTTC.

The V call is TRBV28, the J call TRBJ1-6; 8 bases are shared with TRBD1. V lost 6 bases, J lost 9 bases, and 10 bases stayed unmatched. The CDR3 is 15 amino acids. Germline values: CDR1 MDHEN, CDR2 SYDVKM. The CDR3 loop reads CASRPTGQGVSPLHF. DNA for the CDR3: TGTGCCAGCAGACCTACCGGACAGGGAGTTTCACCCCTCCACTTT.

CDR3 loop: CAIQDSRSTDTQYF. The CDR3 DNA reads as TGTGCCATTCAGGACAGTCGAAGCACAGATACGCAGTATTTT. This rearrangement joins TRBV19 to TRBJ2-3, with a weak D call TRBD1 (6 bases). Trimming removed 10 bases at V and 0 bases at J, with 14 bases between. CDR3 length: 14 amino acids. From germline, CDR1 is LNHDA and CDR2 SQIVND (reference sequence).

The chain couples TRBV29-1 to TRBJ2-1; 10 bases fit TRBD2. V shed 2 bases, J shed 9 bases, and the junction held 10 bases outside the gene matches. The CDR3 has 15 amino acids. CDR1 is SQVTM, CDR2 ANQGSEA, per germline. The CDR3 is CSVELTSGLRSEQFF. The CDR3 nucleotides read TGCAGCGTTGAACTGACTAGCGGGTTGAGGAGTGAGCAGTTCTTC.

The chain combines TRBV15 with TRBJ2-1, with 10 bases identical to TRBD2. Trimming took 5 bases from V and 0 from J; bases not matched to a gene: 1. The length of the CDR3 is 15 residues. Per germline, CDR1 LNHNV and CDR2 YYDKDF (reference sequence). The CDR3 spells CATSRTSGSYNEQFF. DNA of the CDR3: TGTGCCACCAGCCGGACTAGCGGCTCCTACAATGAGCAGTTCTTC.

The V and J genes are TRBV7-9 and TRBJ1-5, with a possible D match to TRBD1 (5 bases). Germline-derived CDR1 and CDR2 are SEHNR and FQNEAQ (reference sequence). The CDR3 sequence is 16 residues long. V was trimmed by 4 bases and J by 5 bases, leaving 18 bases between them. The CDR3 here is CASSSDPTAKDQPQHF. CDR3 DNA: TGTGCCAGCAGCTCAGACCCGACAGCGAAAGATCAGCCCCAGCATTTT.

The chain recombines TRBV5-1 with TRBJ1-2; D is perhaps TRBD1 (6 bases). There are 10 residues in the CDR3. V lost 5 bases, J lost 13 bases, and 12 bases lay in between. Germline CDR1 reads SGHRS; CDR2 reads YFSETQ. This CDR3 reads CASRTGRGTF. CDR3 coding DNA: TGCGCCAGCAGGACAGGCAGGGGCACCTTC.

The chain is built from TRBV4-1 and TRBJ1-2; the D is unclear. This CDR3 is 16 amino acids long. Germline values: CDR1 MGHRA, CDR2 YSYEKL. Trimming stripped 1 base from V and 11 bases from J, with 23 bases between. Here the CDR3 DNA reads TGCGCCAGCAGCCAAGTTTTGTCCGGGAGTGGAAGAGTGTACACCTTC. It codes for CASSQVLSGSGRVYTF.

The gene calls are TRBV7-3 and TRBJ2-3; 12 bases are shared with TRBD2. Germline lookup yields CDR1 SGHTA and CDR2 FQGTGA. With V trimmed by 5 bases and J by 5 bases, 2 bases remained unmatched. CDR3 length equals 14 residues. The CDR3 sequence is CASSPGLAGDTQYF. DNA of the CDR3: TGTGCCAGCAGCCCGGGACTAGCGGGAGATACGCAGTATTTT.

This clone has only one observation. The chain has TRBV7-9 and TRBJ2-6; 8 bases agree with TRBD1. Looked up from germline, CDR1 is SEHNR and CDR2 is FQNEAQ (reference sequence). The ends lost 4 bases at V and 2 bases at J; junction bases unmatched: 1. The CDR3 sequence is 15 residues long. The CDR3 loop is CASSSRGPGANVLTF. CDR3 DNA sequence: TGTGCCAGCAGCTCCAGGGGGCCTGGGGCCAACGTCCTGACTTTC.

The CDR3: CASSLDTGNTGELFF. The CDR3 nucleotides read TGCGCCAGCAGCTTGGATACAGGGAACACCGGGGAGCTGTTTTTT. The chain carries TRBV5-1 and TRBJ2-2; D may be TRBD1 (5 bases). Trimming stripped 0 bases from V and 1 base from J, with 7 bases between. This CDR3 region has 15 residues. Germline loops: CDR1 SGHRS, CDR2 YFSETQ.

The chain carries TRBV5-1 and TRBJ2-5; D is perhaps TRBD2 (7 bases). With 6 bases removed from V and 4 bases from J, the gap between germline ends came to 13 bases. The germline V gene encodes CDR1 SGHRS and CDR2 YFSETQ. CDR3 length: 13 residues. CDR3 sequence reads: CASKGGGRETQYF. The CDR3 DNA is TGCGCCAGCAAGGGGGGAGGGAGAGAGACCCAGTACTTC.

The chain carries TRBV2 and TRBJ2-1; D perhaps matches TRBD1 (6 bases). The CDR3 length is 15 residues. CDR1 and CDR2 from the germline V gene are SNHLY and FYNNEI. V was pared by 4 bases and J by 8 bases, with 18 bases between. Here the CDR3 reads CASSVGQGIVDEQFF. CDR3 DNA: TGTGCCAGCAGTGTTGGTCAGGGGATCGTGGATGAGCAGTTCTTC.

V is TRBV7-2 and J is TRBJ2-2, with D tentatively TRBD2 (6 bases). V was trimmed by 2 bases and J by 4 bases, leaving 11 bases between them. Germline CDR1 SGHTA, CDR2 FQGNSA. This CDR3 is 15 amino acids long. CDR3 in DNA: TGTGCCAGCAGCTTAATGGCGGGGTCCACCGGGGAGCTGTTTTTT. This encodes CASSLMAGSTGELFF. Complete variable domain (other parts from reference TRBV7-2 and TRBJ2-2): GAGVSQSPSNKVTEKGKDVELRCDPISGHTALYWYRQSLGQGLEFLIYFQGNSAPDKSGLPSDRFSAERTGGSVSTLTIQRTQQEDSAVYLCASSLMAGSTGELFFGEGSRLTVL.

This rearrangement joins TRBV7-9 to TRBJ2-4, with D possibly TRBD1 on 6 matching bases. Germline V CDR1 and CDR2: SEHNR, FQNEAQ (reference sequence). Trimming took off 1 base at V and 0 bases at J, with 16 bases between the two ends. CDR3 size: 18 residues. CDR3: CASSLVPRQGLAKNIQYF. For the CDR3, the DNA is TGTGCCAGCAGCTTAGTTCCCCGGCAGGGGCTAGCCAAAAACATTCAGTACTTC.

The chain carries TRBV7-6 and TRBJ2-7, with TRBD2 matching over 8 bases. Trimming took 5 bases from V and 10 from J; bases not matched to a gene: 10. Germline CDR1 and CDR2: SGHVS and FNYEAQ. This CDR3 comprises 13 residues. CDR3 DNA: TGTGCCAGCAGCCAAGCGGGGGACTCCAACCAGTACTTC. Its translation is CASSQAGDSNQYF.

The chain has TRBV5-3 and TRBJ2-7; D perhaps matches TRBD1 (6 bases). TRBV5-3 is an ORF; its function is uncertain. Trimming took 0 bases from V and 7 from J, leaving 23 bases between them. This CDR3 is 17 amino acids long. The CDR3 sequence: CARSLVSVRTASGEQYF. The CDR3 DNA reads as TGTGCCAGAAGCTTGGTATCTGTCCGGACAGCATCGGGTGAGCAGTACTTC.